These 9 T cell receptor beta chains were all obtained from the same sample, sequenced in a study of shared clonotypes between healthy human individuals (dated by TCRdb to about 2020). Library preparation employed the immunoSEQ multiplex PCR assay. TCRdb mirrors the immuneACCESS table, restricted to in-frame sequences. Some clones are absent from its copies; in checked studies, under half trace to an unresolved V gene, and the reason for the others is unknown. For this sample there are 95,000 to 120,000 clones; about 70% appear just once. The top ten constitute approximately 24% of the sample. Sequences were obtained from memory CD8+ T cells sorted from blood. In light of the paper, this sample's cell subset or site label describes: CD45RO+ cells pooled with CCR7-negative TemRA cells. These TCRs come from a woman aged 25 to 39 in good health.

This sequence joins TRBV28 and TRBJ2-3; 9 nucleotides match TRBD2. Germline V gene sequence: CDR1 MDHEN, CDR2 SYDVKM. The length of the CDR3 is 16 residues. The junction had 8 bases not matched to a gene; V was cut back by 3 bases and J by 4 bases. CDR3 protein: CASSLFGGRGADTQYF. Here the CDR3 DNA reads TGTGCCAGCAGTTTGTTCGGCGGGAGGGGCGCAGATACGCAGTATTTT.

The CDR3 loop reads CASSLAGNWEEKLFF. Written as DNA, the CDR3 is TGTGCCAGCAGCTTAGCGGGAAATTGGGAGGAAAAACTGTTTTTT. The genes are TRBV7-8 and TRBJ1-4; D remains ambiguous. The CDR3 loop spans 15 amino acids. The germline CDR1 and CDR2 sequences are SGHVS and FQNEAQ. V lost 0 bases, J lost 8 bases, and 13 bases lay in between.

The CDR3 protein is CASSLVKGLGPREQYF. The DNA for the CDR3 is TGTGCCAGCAGCTTAGTTAAGGGACTAGGGCCTCGGGAGCAGTACTTC. The V call is TRBV11-2, the J call TRBJ2-7; 8 bases align to TRBD2. The germline V gene encodes CDR1 SGHAT and CDR2 FQNNGV. This CDR3 comprises 16 residues. V shed 1 base and J 7 bases; nucleotides not matched to a gene: 12.

The J gene is TRBJ2-7, the V gene TRBV2; D remains unclear. This CDR3 has 12 amino acids. Per germline, CDR1 SNHLY and CDR2 FYNNEI. Trimming removed 4 bases from V and 3 bases from J, with 7 bases in between. The CDR3 region is CASSGRSYEQYF. For the CDR3, the DNA is TGTGCCAGCAGTGGGCGTAGCTACGAGCAGTACTTC. Combining the CDR3 with reference TRBV2 and TRBJ2-7 gives the whole variable domain EPEVTQTPSHQVTQMGQEVILRCVPISNHLYFYWYRQILGQKVEFLVSFYNNEISEKSEIFDDQFSVERPDGSNFTLKIRSTKLEDSAMYFCASSGRSYEQYFGPGTRLTVT.

The chain links TRBV6-5 to TRBJ2-7; D is perhaps TRBD1 (5 bases). Trimming took off 0 bases at V and 5 bases at J, with 11 bases between the two ends. Looked up from germline, CDR1 is MNHEY and CDR2 is SVGAGI. This CDR3 spans 14 amino acids. CDR3 DNA: TGTGCCAGCAGTTACTCGCAGGGTTCCGACGAGCAGTACTTC. It is translated as CASSYSQGSDEQYF.

This clone was found a few times. This chain uses TRBV28 with TRBJ2-7, with TRBD1 as a possible D gene (6 bases). V lost 3 bases and J lost 0, with 6 bases in between. The CDR3 consists of 13 residues. Germline CDR1 MDHEN, CDR2 SYDVKM. CDR3 residues: CASSLDSSYEQYF. DNA of the CDR3: TGTGCCAGCAGTTTGGACAGCTCCTACGAGCAGTACTTC.

The chain joins TRBV28 to TRBJ2-6; TRBD1 or TRBD2 may be the D gene (5 bases each). This CDR3 is built from 16 residues. The V gene's germline CDR1 is MDHEN and CDR2 SYDVKM. V gave up 6 bases and J gave up 0 bases, with 12 bases separating them. CDR3 amino acids: CASSPGAVSGANVLTF. In DNA form, the CDR3 reads TGTGCCAGCAGCCCCGGGGCGGTCTCTGGGGCCAACGTCCTGACTTTC.

The chain joins TRBV7-8 to TRBJ1-2, with a possible D match to TRBD1 (6 bases). This CDR3 is built from 12 residues. Trimming stripped 6 bases from V and 8 bases from J, with 13 bases between. Germline loops: CDR1 SGHVS, CDR2 FQNEAQ. CDR3 coding DNA: TGTGCCAGCAGTTACGACAGGAAGGGCTACACCTTC. This codes for CASSYDRKGYTF.

J is TRBJ2-3 and V is TRBV21-1; the table calls TRBD1, which could not be checked here. TRBV21-1 counts as a pseudogene. The CDR3 is made up of 13 amino acids. Here the CDR3 DNA reads TGTGCCAGCAGTGCAGTCATGCAAGATACGCAGTATTTT. It codes for CASSAVMQDTQYF.